These 13 T cell receptor beta chains were sequenced from one sample in a study of blood T cells in healthy people across ages. Through a sample-barcoded 5' primer and a J-beta primer mix, a second PCR was run for about 6 to 12 cycles. Using its own MiXCR run on the 5' RACE reads, TCRdb lists one record per CDR3 protein. The sample lists more than 550,000 distinct CDR3 sequences, 20% to 25% occurring once. The specimen sequenced was blood. The receptors stem from a man between 65 and 79 years old in good health.

This chain links TRBV14 with TRBJ2-5, with D perhaps assigned TRBD1 or TRBD2 (5 bases each). The germline V gene encodes CDR1 SGHDN and CDR2 FVKESK. V dropped 2 bases and J dropped 4 bases, with 14 bases sitting between them. The CDR3 is made up of 15 amino acids. CDR3 DNA sequence: TGTGCCAGCAGCCAACGAAGAGGGGCGGGAGAGACCCAGTACTTC. Translation gives CASSQRRGAGETQYF.

This clonotype was seen a handful of times. The gene calls are TRBV18 and TRBJ2-5; no clear D gene. Germline CDR1 and CDR2: KGHSH and LQKENI. Trimming took off 5 bases at V and 1 base at J, with 14 bases between the two ends. The CDR3 has 15 amino acids. The CDR3 sequence: CASSALRETQETQYF. DNA for the CDR3: TGTGCCAGCTCAGCGCTTAGAGAGACCCAAGAGACCCAGTACTTC. Supplemented by reference TRBV18 and TRBJ2-5, the full variable domain reads NAGVMQNPRHLVRRRGQEARLRCSPMKGHSHVYWYRQLPEEGLKFMVYLQKENIIDESGMPKERFSAEFPKEGPSILRIQQVVRGDSAAYFCASSALRETQETQYFGPGTRLLVL.

There are a few counts of this clonotype. The gene calls are TRBV15 and TRBJ2-3; 7 positions agree with TRBD2. Germline CDR1 LNHNV, CDR2 YYDKDF (reference sequence). The CDR3 is made up of 16 amino acids. J lost 3 bases, V lost 0 bases, and 6 bases had no gene match. This chain's CDR3 is CATSRDRWTSTDTQYF. For the CDR3, the DNA is TGTGCCACCAGCAGAGATCGTTGGACTAGTACAGATACGCAGTATTTT.

This clonotype was observed a few times. The gene calls are TRBV20-1 and TRBJ2-1; no clear D gene. Between the trimmed V and J ends, which lost 5 bases and 11 bases, there was a span of 13 bases. The CDR3 covers 11 residues. CDR1 is DFQATT and CDR2 is SNEGSKA in the germline V gene (reference sequence). CDR3 nucleotides: TGCAGTGCTTGGGTATCGAATCAGCAGTTCTTC. Its protein product is CSAWVSNQQFF.

The rearrangement uses TRBV9 and TRBJ1-2, with D hard to call. There are 14 residues in the CDR3. CDR1 is SGDLS and CDR2 is YYNGEE in the germline V gene. V gave up 0 bases and J gave up 2 bases, with 8 bases separating them. CDR3 bases: TGTGCCAGCAGCGTAGTTGGCAGCAACTATGGCTACACCTTC. This gives the protein CASSVVGSNYGYTF.

The rearrangement links TRBV7-9 to TRBJ1-1; TRBD1 might be the D (6 bases). With 3 bases removed from V and 5 bases from J, the gap between germline ends came to 16 bases. Germline CDR1 is SEHNR and CDR2 is FQNEAQ (reference sequence). The CDR3 loop spans 15 amino acids. The CDR3 sequence is CASSFIRRGGTEAFF. CDR3 in DNA: TGTGCCAGCAGCTTTATCCGGAGAGGGGGGACTGAAGCTTTCTTT.

The rearrangement links TRBV29-1 to TRBJ2-7; D ambiguous. In germline, CDR1 is SQVTM, CDR2 ANQGSEA. CDR3 length: 9 amino acids. Trimming took off 6 bases at V and 3 bases at J, with 3 bases between the two ends. The DNA of the CDR3 is TGCAGCGTCTACTACGAGCAGTACGTC. This sequence encodes CSVYYEQYV.

This clonotype has just a few counts. CDR3 nucleotides: TGTGCCAGCAGTGAAGCCTTCTACAATGAGCAGTTCTTC. This sequence encodes CASSEAFYNEQFF. The chain combines TRBV6-1 with TRBJ2-1; D call uncertain. V was trimmed by 0 bases and J by 3 bases, leaving 3 bases between them. Germline-derived CDR1 and CDR2 are MNHNS and SASEGT. The CDR3 is 13 amino acids.

This chain connects TRBV6-6 to TRBJ2-5; TRBD2 aligns across 9 bases. The J call could be wrong; TRBJ2-7 is a better fit for the DNA end. Per germline, CDR1 MNHNY and CDR2 SVGAGI (reference sequence). There are 16 residues in the CDR3. This chain's CDR3 is CASSSTLAGSSYEQYF. CDR3 in DNA: TGTGCCAGCAGTTCGACCCTAGCGGGGAGCTCCTACGAGCAGTACTTC.

This clonotype was counted between two and nine times. The chain has TRBV4-1 and TRBJ2-7, with 8 bases fitting TRBD2. The germline V gene encodes CDR1 MGHRA and CDR2 YSYEKL. The trim removed 0 bases at V and 0 bases at J, leaving 10 bases unmatched. The CDR3 consists of 18 residues. The CDR3 DNA reads as TGCGCCAGCAGCCAAGAGGCAGCGGGGGTGACCTTCTCCTACGAGCAGTACTTC. It is translated as CASSQEAAGVTFSYEQYF.

V gene TRBV18 combines with J gene TRBJ1-1; maybe TRBD1 (6 bases). CDR1 and CDR2 from the germline V gene are KGHSH and LQKENI. The CDR3 length is 17 residues. Trimming shortened V by 1 base and J by 1 base, and 16 bases separated the two germline ends. CDR3 coding DNA: TGTGCCAGCTCACCACTCCCTAGGGGAGGGGGGAACACTGAAGCTTTCTTT. This translates into CASSPLPRGGGNTEAFF.

This clonotype has at least ten counts. V and J are TRBV2 and TRBJ1-2, with D perhaps matching TRBD1 (5 bases). This CDR3 is built from 14 residues. Germline values: CDR1 SNHLY, CDR2 FYNNEI. V was pared by 2 bases and J by 4 bases, with 11 bases between. CDR3 bases: TGTGCCAGCAGTGAACAGGGCCAAGGCTATGGCTACACCTTC. Its translation is CASSEQGQGYGYTF.

This clonotype occurred a few times. This rearrangement joins TRBV7-2 to TRBJ1-6, with D hard to call. CDR3 size: 15 residues. Per germline, CDR1 SGHTA and CDR2 FQGNSA. The V and J ends lost 0 bases and 2 bases respectively, with 5 bases between them. CDR3 sequence (DNA): TGTGCCAGCAGCTTAGCGATGACCTATAATTCACCCCTCCACTTT. Translating gives CASSLAMTYNSPLHF.